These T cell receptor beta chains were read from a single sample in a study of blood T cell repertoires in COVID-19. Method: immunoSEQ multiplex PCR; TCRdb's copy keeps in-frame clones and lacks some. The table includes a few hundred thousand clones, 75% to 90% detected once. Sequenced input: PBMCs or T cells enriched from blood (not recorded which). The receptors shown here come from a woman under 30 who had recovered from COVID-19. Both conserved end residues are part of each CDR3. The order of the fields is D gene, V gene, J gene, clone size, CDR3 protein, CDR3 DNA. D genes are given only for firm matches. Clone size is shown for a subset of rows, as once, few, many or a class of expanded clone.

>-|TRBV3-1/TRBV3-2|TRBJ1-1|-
CASSRVRGWNTEAFF
TGTGCCAGCAGCCGGGTCAGGGGTTGGAACACTGAAGCTTTCTTT
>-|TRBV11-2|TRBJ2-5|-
CASSSSLQGWEETQYF
TGTGCCAGCAGCTCCTCACTACAGGGCTGGGAGGAGACCCAGTACTTC
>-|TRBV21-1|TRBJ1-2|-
CASSKASTEQNYGYTF
TGTGCCAGCAGCAAAGCTTCAACAGAACAGAACTATGGCTACACCTTC
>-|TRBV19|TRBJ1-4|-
CASSYRTNEKLFF
TGTGCCAGTAGTTACAGAACTAATGAAAAACTGTTTTTT
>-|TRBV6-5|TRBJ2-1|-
CASTPGGARGEQFF
TGTGCCAGCACCCCCGGAGGTGCACGGGGGGAGCAGTTCTTC
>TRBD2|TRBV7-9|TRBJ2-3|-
CASSSRLADFTDTQYF
TGTGCCAGCAGCTCCAGACTAGCGGACTTCACAGATACGCAGTATTTT
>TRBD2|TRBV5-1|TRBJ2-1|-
CASTLAGATYNEQFF
TGCGCCAGCACCCTAGCGGGGGCAACCTACAATGAGCAGTTCTTC
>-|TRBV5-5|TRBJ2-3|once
CASSLNPLDTDTQYF
TGTGCCAGCAGCTTGAATCCCTTAGACACAGATACGCAGTATTTT
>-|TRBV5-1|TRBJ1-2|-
CASSESGGNLRGYTF
TGCGCCAGCAGCGAGTCGGGAGGCAATTTGCGCGGCTACACCTTC
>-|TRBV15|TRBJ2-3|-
CATRRALADTQYF
TGTGCCACCAGGCGGGCCCTGGCGGATACGCAGTATTTT
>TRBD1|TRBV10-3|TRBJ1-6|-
CAIRDRGDSPLHF
TGTGCCATCAGGGACAGGGGAGATTCACCCCTCCACTTT
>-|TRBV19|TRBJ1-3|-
CASSTRTASGNTIYF
TGTGCCAGTTCTACTCGGACAGCCTCTGGAAACACCATATATTTT
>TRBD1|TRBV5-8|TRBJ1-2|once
CASMRTGPTYGYTF
TGTGCCAGCATGAGGACAGGGCCGACCTATGGCTACACCTTC
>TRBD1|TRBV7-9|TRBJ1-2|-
CASRSTGTETFHYTF
TGTGCCAGCAGAAGTACCGGGACAGAAACCTTCCACTACACCTTC
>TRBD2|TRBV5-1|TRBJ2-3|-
CASSKTSGGAQPGTDTQYF
TGCGCCAGCAGCAAGACTAGCGGGGGGGCCCAGCCCGGCACAGATACGCAGTATTTT
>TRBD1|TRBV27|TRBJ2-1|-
CASSLGQGRYNEQFF
TGTGCCAGCAGTTTAGGACAGGGGAGATACAATGAGCAGTTCTTC
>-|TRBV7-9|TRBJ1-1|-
CASSLYGTEAFF
TGTGCCAGCAGCCTCTACGGCACTGAAGCTTTCTTT
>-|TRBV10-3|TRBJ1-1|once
CAISDLRENTEAFF
TGTGCCATCAGTGATCTTAGAGAGAACACTGAAGCTTTCTTT
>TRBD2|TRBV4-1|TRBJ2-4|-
CASSHQSGLAGALAKNIQYF
TGCGCCAGCAGCCACCAATCCGGACTAGCGGGGGCCCTAGCCAAAAACATTCAGTACTTC
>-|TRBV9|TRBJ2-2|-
CASSPPKGRLLTGELFF
TGTGCCAGCAGCCCCCCAAAAGGGAGACTTCTCACCGGGGAGCTGTTTTTT
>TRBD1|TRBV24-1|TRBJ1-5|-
CATSAGTAGNQPQHF
TGTGCCACCAGTGCGGGGACAGCCGGTAATCAGCCCCAGCATTTT
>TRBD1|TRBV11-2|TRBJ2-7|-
CASSLGVGQGVYEQYF
TGTGCCAGCAGCTTAGGGGTAGGACAGGGGGTCTACGAGCAGTACTTC
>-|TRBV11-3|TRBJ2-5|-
CASSLGRDGQTQYF
TGTGCCAGCAGCTTAGGCCGGGATGGACAGACCCAGTACTTC
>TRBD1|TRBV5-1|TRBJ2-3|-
CASVQRTGATDTQYF
TGCGCCAGCGTCCAACGGACAGGGGCCACAGATACGCAGTATTTT
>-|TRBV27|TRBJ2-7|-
CASSLLGDGAYEQYF
TGTGCCAGCAGTTTATTAGGGGATGGGGCCTACGAGCAGTACTTC
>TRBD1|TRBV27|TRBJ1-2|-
CASSLSARTGLNYGYTF
TGTGCCAGCAGTTTATCAGCACGGACAGGGCTTAACTATGGCTACACCTTC
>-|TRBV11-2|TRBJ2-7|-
CASIRHTPYEQYF
TGTGCCAGCATCCGACATACCCCCTACGAGCAGTACTTC
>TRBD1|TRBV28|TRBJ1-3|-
CATPSRGLPRGNTIYF
TGTGCCACCCCCTCCAGGGGGCTCCCCAGGGGAAACACCATATATTTT